These 22 T cell receptor beta chains were sequenced from one sample in a study of T cells in Graves' hyperthyroidism and ophthalmopathy. Authors of the study amplified TCR beta CDR3 regions from RNA transcripts. First-round RT-PCR of the TCR CDR3 relied on the HTBI primer set. Each CDR3 protein is one row after TCRdb ran MiXCR on the multiplex PCR reads. This sample has around 350,000 distinct CDR3 sequences, with 15% to 19% found just once. Sequenced: blood. These receptors were taken from a woman aged 18-29 years with Graves' hyperthyroidism that later progressed to Graves' ophthalmopathy.

This rearrangement joins TRBV7-2 to TRBJ2-3, with 8 bases that match TRBD2. This CDR3 is built from 16 residues. From germline, CDR1 is SGHTA and CDR2 FQGNSA. The V segment lost 3 bases and the J segment 4 bases; nucleotides outside the gene matches: 9. CDR3: CASSFKNGRGADTQYF. The CDR3 coding sequence is TGTGCCAGCAGCTTTAAAAACGGGAGGGGGGCAGATACGCAGTATTTT. The full variable domain, with the rest looked up from reference TRBV7-2 and TRBJ2-3, is GAGVSQSPSNKVTEKGKDVELRCDPISGHTALYWYRQSLGQGLEFLIYFQGNSAPDKSGLPSDRFSAERTGGSVSTLTIQRTQQEDSAVYLCASSFKNGRGADTQYFGPGTRLTVL.

Ten or more counts support this clonotype. The chain employs TRBV12-3 or TRBV12-4 and TRBJ2-2; D is unclear. Deletions cut 7 bases from V and 1 base from J, with 4 bases between. The CDR3 runs to 12 residues. CDR3 protein: CASTRNTGELFF. CDR3 bases: TGTGCCAGCACCCGGAACACCGGGGAGCTGTTTTTT.

The table lists this clonotype with many counts. The J gene is TRBJ1-5, the V gene TRBV28; D remains ambiguous. Germline V gene data show CDR1 as MDHEN and CDR2 as SYDVKM. Trimming shortened V by 2 bases and J by 13 bases, and 9 bases separated the two germline ends. CDR3 length: 11 residues. The CDR3 region is CASSLDNKQHF. In nucleotides, the CDR3 is TGTGCCAGCAGTTTAGACAACAAACAGCATTTT.

The J gene is TRBJ1-1, the V gene TRBV29-1; D is perhaps TRBD1 (5 bases). V lost 4 bases and J lost 6, with 6 bases in between. Germline CDR1 and CDR2: SQVTM and ANQGSEA. The CDR3 covers 10 residues. CDR3 loop: CSVAGAEAFF. DNA of the CDR3: TGCAGCGTTGCGGGGGCTGAAGCTTTCTTT.

This clonotype was seen repeatedly, ten times or more. The rearrangement links TRBV7-2 to TRBJ1-2; no reliable D call. Trimming pared 5 bases from V and 0 bases from J, leaving 7 bases between. Germline CDR1 reads SGHTA; CDR2 reads FQGNSA. The CDR3 is 13 amino acids. In DNA, the CDR3 is TGTGCCAGCAGCCCTCGTTCTAACTATGGCTACACCTTC. Protein product: CASSPRSNYGYTF.

This clonotype was counted between two and nine times. This chain uses TRBV20-1 with TRBJ2-3; D may be TRBD1 (5 bases). The V end was cut by 5 bases, the J end by 7 bases, with 13 bases between. The CDR3 spans 12 residues. Germline CDR1 is DFQATT and CDR2 is SNEGSKA (reference sequence). The CDR3 bases are TGCAGTGCTGAGCCCCCAGGGAATACGCAGTATTTT. This sequence encodes CSAEPPGNTQYF.

CDR3 nucleotides: TGCGCCAGCAGTTTTGAAGGACAGGGGTCCTGGGAGCAGTACTTC. This encodes CASSFEGQGSWEQYF. The chain uses TRBV5-1 and TRBJ2-7, with TRBD1 matching over 9 bases. The CDR3 totals 15 residues. The V gene end was trimmed by 5 bases and the J gene end by 7 bases; junction bases not matched to a gene: 13. In germline, CDR1 is SGHRS, CDR2 YFSETQ.

This clonotype occurred many times. The chain combines TRBV27 with TRBJ1-1; D not certain. The CDR3 has 14 amino acids. Trimming shortened V by 5 bases and J by 2 bases, and 12 bases separated the two germline ends. CDR1 is MNHEY and CDR2 is SMNVEV in the germline V gene (reference sequence). The CDR3 spells CASSPTPANTEAFF. The CDR3 nucleotides read TGTGCCAGCAGTCCGACCCCAGCAAACACTGAAGCTTTCTTT.

This clonotype occurred many times. The CDR3: CASRMRTEPAETYEQYF. The CDR3 DNA reads as TGTGCCAGCAGGATGCGGACAGAGCCTGCAGAAACCTACGAGCAGTACTTC. The J gene is TRBJ2-7, the V gene TRBV27, with D perhaps matching TRBD1 (6 bases). Germline V CDR1 and CDR2: MNHEY, SMNVEV (reference sequence). Trimming shortened V by 6 bases and J by 2 bases, and 23 bases separated the two germline ends. This CDR3 comprises 17 residues.

The rearrangement links TRBV10-3 to TRBJ2-7; TRBD1 aligns across 7 bases. V dropped 3 bases and J dropped 3; count of bases not matched to a gene: 2. Germline loops: CDR1 ENHRY, CDR2 SYGVKD. The CDR3 loop spans 13 amino acids. The CDR3 region has the DNA TGTGCCATCAGTGAAGGACAGGACTACGAGCAGTACTTC. Its translation: CAISEGQDYEQYF.

This clonotype was counted between two and nine times. J is TRBJ2-1 and V is TRBV20-1; a weak D match, TRBD2 (5 bases). CDR1 and CDR2 from the germline V gene are DFQATT and SNEGSKA (reference sequence). V lost 3 bases and J 4 bases, leaving 16 bases between the germline ends. The CDR3 is made up of 15 amino acids. CDR3 residues: CSASDGATIYNEQFF. The CDR3 nucleotides read TGCAGTGCTAGTGATGGTGCGACTATATACAATGAGCAGTTCTTC.

This clonotype appeared many times. The chain recombines TRBV28 with TRBJ2-1; a weak D match, TRBD1 (5 bases). The V end was cut by 10 bases, the J end by 3 bases, with 13 bases between. The CDR3 has 13 residues. Germline CDR1 is MDHEN and CDR2 is SYDVKM. CDR3 loop: CATRTSDYNEQFF. The CDR3 bases are TGTGCCACCCGGACAAGTGACTACAATGAGCAGTTCTTC.

This clonotype occurred a few times. CDR3: CASTLTSVTYEQYF. The CDR3 DNA sequence: TGTGCCAGCACCCTGACCTCTGTGACCTACGAGCAGTACTTC. The V gene is TRBV28, the J gene TRBJ2-7, with unresolved D. Germline V gene data show CDR1 as MDHEN and CDR2 as SYDVKM. The CDR3 sequence is 14 residues long. The V and J ends lost 7 bases and 2 bases respectively, with 15 bases between them.

This clonotype was found many times. V and J are TRBV7-2 and TRBJ2-1, with 8 bases that match TRBD2. The CDR3 is 15 residues long. V lost 8 bases and J lost 9; bases outside the gene matches: 15. Germline V gives CDR1 SGHTA, CDR2 FQGNSA. DNA for the CDR3: TGTGCCAGCGGAGATTGGTTGTTAGCGGGGACTGAGCAGTTCTTC. Residues: CASGDWLLAGTEQFF.

This clonotype came up a few times. The chain is built from TRBV3-1 and TRBJ2-2; 8 positions match TRBD1. The junction had 19 bases not matched to a gene; V was cut back by 4 bases and J by 15 bases. CDR1 and CDR2 (germline): LGHDT, YNNKEL (reference sequence). There are 16 residues in the CDR3. The CDR3 nucleotides read TGTGCCAGCAGCCCCGGCTCTTCAGGGGGCCATGAGGGAGTGTTTTTT. Residues: CASSPGSSGGHEGVFF. Supplemented by reference TRBV3-1 and TRBJ2-2, the full variable domain reads DTAVSQTPKYLVTQMGNDKSIKCEQNLGHDTMYWYKQDSKKFLKIMFSYNNKELIINETVPNRFSPKSPDKAHLNLHINSLELGDSAVYFCASSPGSSGGHEGVFFGEGSRLTVL.

The chain combines TRBV28 with TRBJ1-1; D gene uncertain. V was cut by 8 bases and J by 1 base, with 14 bases left in between. Germline CDR1 and CDR2: MDHEN and SYDVKM. The CDR3 runs 14 residues. This CDR3 reads CASSEPGGNTEAFF. The DNA for the CDR3 is TGTGCCAGCTCAGAACCTGGCGGGAACACTGAAGCTTTCTTT. The full variable domain, rest sourced from reference TRBV28 and TRBJ1-1, is DVKVTQSSRYLVKRTGEKVFLECVQDMDHENMFWYRQDPGLGLRLIYFSYDVKMKEKGDIPEGYSVSREKKERFSLILESASTNQTSMYLCASSEPGGNTEAFFGQGTRLTVV.

The sample holds many counts of this clonotype. V and J are TRBV2 and TRBJ1-1, with a weak D call TRBD1 (6 bases). V was cut by 6 bases and J by 12 bases, with 17 bases left in between. Germline lookup yields CDR1 SNHLY and CDR2 FYNNEI. There are 12 residues in the CDR3. Here the CDR3 reads CASRVTVGGSFF. The CDR3 bases are TGTGCCAGCAGGGTTACGGTAGGGGGGTCTTTCTTT. Full variable domain (outside the CDR3, taken from reference TRBV2 and TRBJ1-1): EPEVTQTPSHQVTQMGQEVILRCVPISNHLYFYWYRQILGQKVEFLVSFYNNEISEKSEIFDDQFSVERPDGSNFTLKIRSTKLEDSAMYFCASRVTVGGSFFGQGTRLTVV.

This clonotype was found a few times. The chain uses TRBV11-2 and TRBJ1-2; TRBD1 is a possible D gene (5 bases). The V gene's germline CDR1 is SGHAT and CDR2 FQNNGV. The CDR3 extends over 15 amino acids. Trimming removed 5 bases at V and 2 bases at J, with 15 bases between. The CDR3 sequence is CASSPRDPRNYGYTF. CDR3 nucleotides: TGTGCCAGCAGCCCCCGGGACCCCCGGAACTATGGCTACACCTTC.

Only a few counts were recorded for this clonotype. This chain links TRBV27 with TRBJ2-7; TRBD2 matches 10 bases. Germline V gene data show CDR1 as MNHEY and CDR2 as SMNVEV (reference sequence). The CDR3 sequence is 15 residues long. V dropped 6 bases and J dropped 2; count of bases not matched to a gene: 7. DNA of the CDR3: TGTGCCAGCAGCCGGAGCGGGAGGGCAACCTACGAGCAGTACTTC. Its translation is CASSRSGRATYEQYF.

V is TRBV27 and J is TRBJ2-7; 9 bases map to TRBD1. Germline CDR1 and CDR2: MNHEY and SMNVEV (reference sequence). The CDR3 runs 14 residues. The trim removed 6 bases at V and 1 base at J, leaving 4 bases unmatched. This chain's CDR3 is CASSGDRESYEQYF. As DNA, the CDR3 is TGTGCCAGCAGCGGGGACAGGGAGTCCTACGAGCAGTACTTC.

This clonotype was recorded many times. The chain joins TRBV30 to TRBJ2-3; the D gene is possibly TRBD2 (6 bases). The CDR3 loop spans 14 amino acids. V lost 4 bases, J lost 1 base, and 12 bases lay in between. Germline V gene sequence: CDR1 GTSNPN, CDR2 SVGIG (reference sequence). DNA of the CDR3: TGTGCCTGGACCCGGGCTAGCGGCACAGATACGCAGTATTTT. Residues: CAWTRASGTDTQYF.

The chain employs TRBV6-1 and TRBJ2-1; 8 bases map to TRBD2. Germline CDR1 is MNHNS and CDR2 is SASEGT. The CDR3 is 15 residues long. Losses at the gene ends were 7 bases for V and 3 bases for J; bases not matched to a gene: 8. The CDR3 loop is CASTRKRESYNEQFF. The CDR3 DNA sequence: TGTGCCAGCACCCGTAAGCGGGAGAGCTACAATGAGCAGTTCTTC.